This TCR beta chain was observed in a study of post-analysis software for immune sequencing data. On this clonotype itself: The antigen remains unidentified. Its ends do not fully match the called genes, so a read error is possible.

The library was made from cDNA and included unique molecular identifiers. TCRdb re-derived calls from the PCR reads in MiXCR, one entry per CDR3 protein. The sample has 550,000 to 700,000 distinct CDR3 sequences, about 44% seen once. This CDR3 is built from 16 residues. Study-level points and caveats: Compared with controls, patients had more of about five TRBV segments, including TRBV5-6, TRBV5-1 and TRBV20-1.

The sequenced sample was blood. This sequence was found in a girl aged 10-17 years with multiple sclerosis. This chain joins TRBV12-3 or TRBV12-4 and TRBJ2-1; TRBD2 matches at 12 bases. The CDR3 region is CASSTRTSGTYTEQFF. In DNA form, the CDR3 reads TGTGCCAGCAGTACCCGGACTAGCGGGACGTACACTGAGCAGTTCTTC.